The 29 T cell receptor beta chains in this list originate from one sample, sequenced in a study of T cells in Graves' hyperthyroidism and ophthalmopathy. TCR beta CDR3 region amplification was performed from RNA transcripts. With the HTBI primer set, the TCR CDR3 went through a first round of RT-PCR. TCRdb reprocessed the multiplex PCR reads with MiXCR, giving one entry per CDR3 protein. The repertoire holds 280,000 or so distinct CDR3 sequences, with around 25% as singletons. The specimen sequenced was blood. The origin of the receptors is a man in his forties with Graves' hyperthyroidism that later progressed to Graves' ophthalmopathy.

Many counts were recorded for this clonotype. The rearrangement links TRBV6-1 to TRBJ2-7; 8 bases fit TRBD2. The V gene end was trimmed by 5 bases and the J gene end by 3 bases; junction bases not matched to a gene: 9. The germline V gene encodes CDR1 MNHNS and CDR2 SASEGT. This CDR3 region has 15 residues. As DNA, the CDR3 is TGTGCCAGCAGTCGAAGCGGGAGTAGCAACTACGAGCAGTACTTC. Protein sequence: CASSRSGSSNYEQYF.

The V and J genes are TRBV12-3 or TRBV12-4 and TRBJ1-2; no clear D. The CDR3 length is 13 residues. V was pared by 6 bases and J by 8 bases, with 16 bases between. Here the CDR3 reads CASRYGPEGGYTF. CDR3 nucleotides: TGTGCCAGCAGATACGGACCGGAAGGCGGCTACACCTTC.

This clonotype was detected many times. V is TRBV4-1 and J is TRBJ2-7; 8 nucleotides agree with TRBD2. The CDR3 consists of 15 residues. The germline CDR1 and CDR2 sequences are MGHRA and YSYEKL. V lost 4 bases and J lost 6; bases outside the gene matches: 11. Here the CDR3 reads CASSPSRGVPGEQYF. The DNA of the CDR3 is TGCGCCAGCAGCCCTTCGCGGGGGGTCCCAGGCGAGCAGTACTTC.

V and J are TRBV27 and TRBJ2-2; 11 positions match TRBD2. This CDR3 has 16 residues. V trimming: 7 bases; J trimming: 0 bases; junction bases outside the gene matches: 4. Germline V gives CDR1 MNHEY, CDR2 SMNVEV (reference sequence). CDR3 amino acids: CASTLSGRANTGELFF. The CDR3 DNA is TGTGCCAGCACACTTAGCGGGAGGGCGAACACCGGGGAGCTGTTTTTT.

This clonotype showed up many times. V and J are TRBV24-1 and TRBJ1-2, with 8 positions matching TRBD1. CDR3 size: 16 residues. Per the germline V gene, CDR1 is KGHDR and CDR2 is SFDVKD. Trimming took 4 bases from V and 5 from J; bases not matched to a gene: 11. The CDR3: CATSELRTGNRYGYTF. CDR3 coding DNA: TGTGCCACCAGTGAGCTACGGACAGGGAATAGGTATGGCTACACCTTC.

This clonotype was counted between two and nine times. The J gene is TRBJ2-7, the V gene TRBV6-2 or TRBV6-3, with unresolved D. Trimming cost V 2 bases and J 4 bases, with 12 bases left between them. Germline assignment: CDR1 MNHEY and CDR2 SVGEGT. The CDR3 totals 14 residues. The CDR3 is CASSYAQAAYEQYF. Written as DNA, the CDR3 is TGTGCCAGCAGTTACGCGCAGGCCGCTTACGAGCAGTACTTC.

This clonotype turned up a few times. The chain joins TRBV7-8 to TRBJ1-6; perhaps TRBD1 as D (5 bases). V was clipped by 5 bases and J by 10 bases, with 15 bases between them. Germline V gives CDR1 SGHVS, CDR2 FQNEAQ. CDR3 length equals 14 residues. The CDR3 is CASSPGTPGSPLHF. The DNA for the CDR3 is TGTGCCAGCAGCCCCGGGACGCCGGGCTCACCCCTCCACTTT.

This clonotype was observed at least ten times. The chain combines TRBV7-8 with TRBJ1-1, with unresolved D. This CDR3 has 11 residues. Germline assignment: CDR1 SGHVS and CDR2 FQNEAQ. Between the trimmed V and J ends, which lost 1 base and 7 bases, there was a span of 4 bases. The CDR3 DNA follows: TGTGCCAGCAGCTTAGGGCGTGAAGCTTTCTTT. This gives the protein CASSLGREAFF.

In regard to this clonotype: A clone one base away is much larger, so this may be a read error. The gene calls are TRBV11-2 and TRBJ2-7; the D call may be TRBD1 or TRBD2 (5 bases each). Germline values: CDR1 SGHAT, CDR2 FQNNGV. The CDR3 sequence is 14 residues long. CDR3 sequence: CVSSFSSTGAEQYF. The CDR3 region has the DNA TGTGTCAGCAGCTTCTCCTCGACCGGGGCGGAGCAGTACTTC.

This clonotype was recorded many times. This chain uses TRBV12-3 or TRBV12-4 with TRBJ2-5; D gene ambiguous. This CDR3 spans 17 amino acids. V lost 2 bases, J lost 5 bases, and 21 bases lay in between. The CDR3 bases are TGTGCCAGCAGTTTACCGTATCAGGACGTTAAGAGGGAGACCCAGTACTTC. It translates to CASSLPYQDVKRETQYF.

This clonotype has a count of ten or more. The chain employs TRBV6-5 and TRBJ1-6; 11 nucleotides agree with TRBD1. The germline CDR1 and CDR2 sequences are MNHEY and SVGAGI. CDR3 length: 18 amino acids. V lost 2 bases and J lost 1; bases outside the gene matches: 4. The DNA for the CDR3 is TGTGCCAGCAGTTACGCGGACAGGGGGCTTTCCTATAATTCACCCCTCCACTTT. Its translation is CASSYADRGLSYNSPLHF.

Many counts were recorded for this clonotype. This chain connects TRBV20-1 to TRBJ2-5; 7 nucleotides agree with TRBD2. The CDR3 sequence is 14 residues long. Germline V gives CDR1 DFQATT, CDR2 SNEGSKA (reference sequence). Unmatched junction bases numbered 6, after V lost 0 bases and J lost 5 bases. CDR3 amino acids: CSARDGRETETQYF. Here the CDR3 DNA reads TGCAGTGCTAGAGATGGGCGGGAGACGGAGACCCAGTACTTC.

The chain combines TRBV29-1 with TRBJ2-7; the D is unclear. The CDR3 runs to 12 residues. From germline, CDR1 is SQVTM and CDR2 ANQGSEA. V was cut by 6 bases and J by 0 bases, with 9 bases left in between. CDR3 sequence: CSVRVPSYEQYF. CDR3 nucleotide sequence: TGCAGCGTAAGGGTTCCCTCCTACGAGCAGTACTTC.

This clonotype was counted ten times or more. The chain links TRBV28 to TRBJ2-3, with D possibly matching TRBD2 (5 bases). V was pared by 5 bases and J by 1 base, with 25 bases between. The CDR3 covers 19 residues. CDR1 is MDHEN, CDR2 SYDVKM, per germline. For the CDR3, the DNA is TGTGCCAGCAGTCTCCCTACCGATACGAGAGAGGAGGGCACAGATACGCAGTATTTT. Protein product: CASSLPTDTREEGTDTQYF. The full variable domain, its missing parts supplied by reference TRBV28 and TRBJ2-3, is DVKVTQSSRYLVKRTGEKVFLECVQDMDHENMFWYRQDPGLGLRLIYFSYDVKMKEKGDIPEGYSVSREKKERFSLILESASTNQTSMYLCASSLPTDTREEGTDTQYFGPGTRLTVL.

The V and J genes are TRBV20-1 and TRBJ1-6; D remains ambiguous. CDR3 length: 13 residues. Germline lookup yields CDR1 DFQATT and CDR2 SNEGSKA (reference sequence). V lost 3 bases and J 5 bases, leaving 8 bases between the germline ends. The CDR3 region has the DNA TGCAGTGCTAGGTGGTCGAATAATTCACCCCTCCACTTT. Its protein is CSARWSNNSPLHF.

This clonotype was seen a handful of times. This rearrangement joins TRBV28 to TRBJ1-5; D possibly corresponds to TRBD1 (5 bases). The CDR3 has 13 amino acids. Trimming cost V 6 bases and J 6 bases, with 12 bases left between them. In germline, CDR1 is MDHEN, CDR2 SYDVKM. The CDR3 loop reads CASSIREAQPQHF. Written as DNA, the CDR3 is TGTGCCAGCAGCATCAGGGAGGCTCAGCCCCAGCATTTT.

This clonotype was recorded at least ten times. The chain combines TRBV14 with TRBJ1-1, with D hard to call. The CDR3 sequence is 14 residues long. The V gene's germline CDR1 is SGHDN and CDR2 FVKESK. The V end was cut by 1 base, the J end by 1 base, with 7 bases between. This chain's CDR3 is CASSQVAWNTEAFF. CDR3 sequence (DNA): TGTGCCAGCAGCCAAGTAGCTTGGAACACTGAAGCTTTCTTT.

The CDR3 region has the DNA TGTGCCAGCAGTTACGGCCTAGCCCCGGGGTACTACGAGCAGTACTTC. Its protein product is CASSYGLAPGYYEQYF. The rearrangement joins TRBV6-2 or TRBV6-3 to TRBJ2-7, with D perhaps TRBD2 (5 bases). Germline V lookup: CDR1 MNHEY, CDR2 SVGEGT. The CDR3 consists of 16 residues. V lost 2 bases and J lost 3, with 17 bases in between.

This clonotype was counted ten times or more. The J gene is TRBJ2-5, the V gene TRBV25-1, with 12 bases matching TRBD2. CDR1 and CDR2 from the germline V gene are MGHDK and SYGVNS. The trim removed 1 base at V and 2 bases at J, leaving 8 bases unmatched. This CDR3 is built from 18 residues. The CDR3 here is CASSESASGRAYQETQYF. As DNA, the CDR3 is TGTGCCAGCAGTGAATCGGCTAGCGGGAGGGCTTATCAAGAGACCCAGTACTTC.

CDR3 DNA sequence: TGTGCCAGTAGTATCCGGGACCGCACTGAAGCTTTCTTT. This sequence encodes CASSIRDRTEAFF. This chain joins TRBV19 and TRBJ1-1; tentative D call: TRBD1 (5 bases). CDR1 LNHDA and CDR2 SQIVND come from the germline V gene (reference sequence). This CDR3 comprises 13 residues. V shed 3 bases and J shed 4 bases, with 9 bases lying between them.

This clonotype was detected ten times or more. The V call is TRBV7-2, the J call TRBJ1-1; D may be TRBD1 (6 bases). The CDR3 contains 14 residues. V was pared by 5 bases and J by 12 bases, with 22 bases between. Germline V gene sequence: CDR1 SGHTA, CDR2 FQGNSA. CDR3 bases: TGTGCCAGCAGCCCAGGTGGGGGACAACTCGAGTCTTTCTTT. It translates to CASSPGGGQLESFF. Full variable domain (remainder filled in from reference TRBV7-2 and TRBJ1-1): GAGVSQSPSNKVTEKGKDVELRCDPISGHTALYWYRQSLGQGLEFLIYFQGNSAPDKSGLPSDRFSAERTGGSVSTLTIQRTQQEDSAVYLCASSPGGGQLESFFGQGTRLTVV.

This clonotype was counted many times. The chain links TRBV15 to TRBJ1-1; D unclear. Trimming stripped 8 bases from V and 1 base from J, with 14 bases between. This CDR3 comprises 14 residues. Germline CDR1 is LNHNV and CDR2 is YYDKDF (reference sequence). The CDR3 region is CATGWSSRNTEAFF. CDR3 bases: TGTGCCACCGGCTGGTCTTCCAGGAACACTGAAGCTTTCTTT.

There are many counts of this clonotype. The chain combines TRBV11-2 with TRBJ2-1; 13 nucleotides line up with TRBD2. The germline CDR1 and CDR2 sequences are SGHAT and FQNNGV. The CDR3 is 15 amino acids. J was trimmed by 9 bases and V by 4 bases; bases with no gene match: 6. CDR3 DNA: TGTGCCAGCAGCTCTACTAGCGGGAGGGCCGCTGAGCAGTTCTTC. Encoded protein: CASSSTSGRAAEQFF.

This clonotype was observed at least ten times. The CDR3 region is CASSTTFGTGPQTQYF. DNA of the CDR3: TGTGCCAGTAGTACGACCTTCGGGACAGGGCCGCAGACCCAGTACTTC. The V call is TRBV19, the J call TRBJ2-5, with 9 bases fitting TRBD1. The CDR3 covers 16 residues. CDR1 is LNHDA and CDR2 is SQIVND in the germline V gene (reference sequence). The junction had 12 bases not matched to a gene; V was cut back by 4 bases and J by 6 bases.

This clonotype has ten or more counts. CDR3 in DNA: TGTGCCAGCAGCCTAAGACAGGGATGGTCTGAAGCTTTCTTT. Translation gives CASSLRQGWSEAFF. This chain uses TRBV13 with TRBJ1-1; 7 bases map to TRBD1. J gave up 6 bases and V 5 bases, and 9 bases lay outside the gene matches. There are 14 residues in the CDR3. The germline V gene has CDR1 PRHDT and CDR2 FYEKMQ (reference sequence).

At least ten counts were recorded for this clonotype. In DNA, the CDR3 is TGCAGTGCTACCGGACTAGCGCCGAACACCGGGGAGCTGTTTTTT. It is translated as CSATGLAPNTGELFF. The chain links TRBV20-1 to TRBJ2-2, with 9 bases that match TRBD2. After removal of 4 bases from V and 0 bases from J, the junction contained 3 bases not matched to a gene. The CDR3 has 15 amino acids. Germline V gene sequence: CDR1 DFQATT, CDR2 SNEGSKA (reference sequence).

V and J are TRBV12-3 or TRBV12-4 and TRBJ1-2; D remains ambiguous. V lost 6 bases and J 8 bases, leaving 13 bases between the germline ends. The CDR3 has 12 residues. This CDR3 reads CASSKDRYGYTF. CDR3 in DNA: TGTGCCAGCAGCAAAGACCGGTACGGCTACACCTTC.

This clonotype was counted at least ten times. This chain uses TRBV6-2 or TRBV6-3 with TRBJ2-1, with D perhaps TRBD2 (5 bases). The CDR3 is made up of 15 amino acids. The ends were cut back, 5 bases at V and 0 bases at J, with 11 bases in the middle. CDR1 MNHEY and CDR2 SVGEGT come from the germline V gene. CDR3 DNA: TGTGCCAGCAGTAGGACTTCCAGCTCCTACAATGAGCAGTTCTTC. Its protein product is CASSRTSSSYNEQFF.

This clonotype was observed once. The J gene is TRBJ1-5, the V gene TRBV19, with 9 bases matching TRBD1. This CDR3 is built from 15 residues. The germline gives CDR1 LNHDA, CDR2 SQIVND (reference sequence). With V trimmed by 9 bases and J by 3 bases, 9 bases remained unmatched. CDR3 nucleotides: TGTGCCAGCAAGGTCCGGGACAGGGTCAATCAGCCCCAGCATTTT. It codes for CASKVRDRVNQPQHF.